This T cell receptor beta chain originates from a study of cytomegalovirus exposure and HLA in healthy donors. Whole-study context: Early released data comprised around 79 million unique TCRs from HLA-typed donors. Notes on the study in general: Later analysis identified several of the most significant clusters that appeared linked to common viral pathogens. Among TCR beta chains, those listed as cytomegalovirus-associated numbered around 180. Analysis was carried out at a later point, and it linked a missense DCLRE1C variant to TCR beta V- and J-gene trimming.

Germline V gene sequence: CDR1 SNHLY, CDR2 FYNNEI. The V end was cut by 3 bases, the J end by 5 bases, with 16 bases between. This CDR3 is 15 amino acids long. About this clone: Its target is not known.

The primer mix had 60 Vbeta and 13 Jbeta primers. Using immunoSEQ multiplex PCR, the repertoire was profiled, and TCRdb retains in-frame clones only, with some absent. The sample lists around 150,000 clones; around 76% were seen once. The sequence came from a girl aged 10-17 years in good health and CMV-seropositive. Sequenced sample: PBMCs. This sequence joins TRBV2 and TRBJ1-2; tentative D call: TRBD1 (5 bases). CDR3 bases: TGTGCCAGCAGTGAGTCCCAGGGCTCAAGATATGGCTACACCTTC. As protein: CASSESQGSRYGYTF.